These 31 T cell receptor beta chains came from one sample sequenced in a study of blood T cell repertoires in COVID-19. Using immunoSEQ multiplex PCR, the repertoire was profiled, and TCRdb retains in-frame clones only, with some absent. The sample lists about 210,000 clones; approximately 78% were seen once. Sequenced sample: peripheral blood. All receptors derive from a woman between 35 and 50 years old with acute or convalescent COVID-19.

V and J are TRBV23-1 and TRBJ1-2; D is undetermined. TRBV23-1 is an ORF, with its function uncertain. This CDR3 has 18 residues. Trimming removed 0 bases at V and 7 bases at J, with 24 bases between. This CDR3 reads CASSQSRKGRRRECGYTF. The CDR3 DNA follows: TGCGCCAGCAGTCAATCCAGAAAAGGGCGCCGGCGGGAATGTGGCTACACCTTC.

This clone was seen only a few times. Written as DNA, the CDR3 is TGTGCCAGGATGACAGGGGGCAACATCTACGAGCAGTACTTC. Protein: CARMTGGNIYEQYF. This sequence joins TRBV6-5 and TRBJ2-7, with 10 nucleotides matching TRBD1. This CDR3 is 14 amino acids long. Germline V gene data show CDR1 as MNHEY and CDR2 as SVGAGI. With 9 bases clipped from V and 3 bases from J, the junction kept 8 bases outside the gene matches.

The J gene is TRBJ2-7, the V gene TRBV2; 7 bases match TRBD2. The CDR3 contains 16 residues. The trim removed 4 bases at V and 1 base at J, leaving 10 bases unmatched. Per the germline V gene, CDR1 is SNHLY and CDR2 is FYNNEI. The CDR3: CASSGPTSLLSYEQYF. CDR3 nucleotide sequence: TGTGCCAGCAGTGGACCGACTAGCTTATTATCCTACGAGCAGTACTTC.

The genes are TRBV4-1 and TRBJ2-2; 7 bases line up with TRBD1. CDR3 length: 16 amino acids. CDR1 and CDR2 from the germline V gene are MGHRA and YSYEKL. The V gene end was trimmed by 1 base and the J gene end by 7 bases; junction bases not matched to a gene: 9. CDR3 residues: CASSQASTGLGGELFF. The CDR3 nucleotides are TGCGCCAGCAGCCAAGCCTCGACAGGGTTAGGCGGGGAGCTGTTTTTT.

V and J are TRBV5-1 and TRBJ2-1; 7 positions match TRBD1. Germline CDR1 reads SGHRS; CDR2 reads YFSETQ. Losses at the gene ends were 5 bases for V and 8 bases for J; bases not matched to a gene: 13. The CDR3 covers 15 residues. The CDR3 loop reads CASRSGTAQVDEQFF. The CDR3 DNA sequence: TGCGCCAGCAGAAGTGGGACAGCCCAGGTCGATGAGCAGTTCTTC.

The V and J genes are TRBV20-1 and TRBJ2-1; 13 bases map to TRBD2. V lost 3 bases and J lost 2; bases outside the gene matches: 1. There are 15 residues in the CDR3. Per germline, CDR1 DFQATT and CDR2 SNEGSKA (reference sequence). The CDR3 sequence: CSASTSGRAYNEQFF. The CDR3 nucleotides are TGCAGTGCTAGTACTAGCGGGAGGGCCTACAATGAGCAGTTCTTC.

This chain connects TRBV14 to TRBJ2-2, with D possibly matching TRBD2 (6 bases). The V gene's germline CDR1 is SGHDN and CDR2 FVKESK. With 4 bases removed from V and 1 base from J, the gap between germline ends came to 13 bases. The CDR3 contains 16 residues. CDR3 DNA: TGTGCCAGCAGCCTCGGCAGCGGGCTGAACACCGGGGAGCTGTTTTTT. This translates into CASSLGSGLNTGELFF.

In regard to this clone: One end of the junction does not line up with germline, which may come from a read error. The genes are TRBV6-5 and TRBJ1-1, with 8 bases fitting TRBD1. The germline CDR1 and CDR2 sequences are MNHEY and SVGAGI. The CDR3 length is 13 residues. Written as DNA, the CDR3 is TGCGCGGCCCGAGACAGGGGCCTCCTAGGAGCTTTCTTT. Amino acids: CAARDRGLLGAFF.

The CDR3 DNA is TGTGCCAGCAGTTTTCCAGGGTCTTCAGAAAAACTGTTTTTT. It yields the protein CASSFPGSSEKLFF. V gene TRBV6-5 combines with J gene TRBJ1-4; D might be TRBD1 (5 bases). Trimming pared 4 bases from V and 8 bases from J, leaving 14 bases between. Germline V gives CDR1 MNHEY, CDR2 SVGAGI. This CDR3 is built from 14 residues.

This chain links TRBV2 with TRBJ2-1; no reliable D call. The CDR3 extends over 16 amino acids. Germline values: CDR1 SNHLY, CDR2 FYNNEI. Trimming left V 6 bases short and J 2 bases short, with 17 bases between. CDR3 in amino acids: CASSPELILTYNEQFF. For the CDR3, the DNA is TGTGCCAGCAGCCCCGAGCTCATCCTCACCTACAATGAGCAGTTCTTC.

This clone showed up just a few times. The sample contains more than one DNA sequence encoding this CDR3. CDR3 loop: CASSPGKEQYF. The CDR3 coding sequence is TGTGCCAGCAGCCCAGGGAAGGAGCAGTACTTC. The gene calls are TRBV12-3 or TRBV12-4 and TRBJ2-7; tentatively, D is TRBD1 (5 bases). This CDR3 has 11 amino acids. V shed 6 bases and J shed 7 bases, with 10 bases lying between them.

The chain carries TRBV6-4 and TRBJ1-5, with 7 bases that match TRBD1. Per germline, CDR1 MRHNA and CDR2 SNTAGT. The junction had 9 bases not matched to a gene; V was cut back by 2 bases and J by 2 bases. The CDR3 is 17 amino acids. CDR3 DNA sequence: TGTGCCAGCAGTGACCTCTTGACAGGGTTGGGCAATCAGCCCCAGCATTTT. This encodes CASSDLLTGLGNQPQHF.

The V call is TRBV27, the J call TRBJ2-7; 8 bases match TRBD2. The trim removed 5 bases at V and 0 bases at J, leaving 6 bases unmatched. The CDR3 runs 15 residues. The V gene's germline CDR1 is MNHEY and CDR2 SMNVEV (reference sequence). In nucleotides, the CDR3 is TGTGCCAGCAGTCTGGGACTAGAGGCCTCCTACGAGCAGTACTTC. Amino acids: CASSLGLEASYEQYF.

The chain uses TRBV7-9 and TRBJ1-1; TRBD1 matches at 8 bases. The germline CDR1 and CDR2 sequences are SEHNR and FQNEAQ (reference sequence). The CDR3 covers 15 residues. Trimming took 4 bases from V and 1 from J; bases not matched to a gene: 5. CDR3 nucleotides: TGTGCCAGCAGCTCCCCCGGACAGGGGAACACTGAAGCTTTCTTT. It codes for CASSSPGQGNTEAFF.

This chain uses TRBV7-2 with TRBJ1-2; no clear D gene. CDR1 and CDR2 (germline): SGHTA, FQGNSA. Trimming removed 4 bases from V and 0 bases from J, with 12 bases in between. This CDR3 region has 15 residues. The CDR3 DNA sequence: TGTGCCAGCAGCTCCGGCGGAGGAGCTAACTATGGCTACACCTTC. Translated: CASSSGGGANYGYTF.

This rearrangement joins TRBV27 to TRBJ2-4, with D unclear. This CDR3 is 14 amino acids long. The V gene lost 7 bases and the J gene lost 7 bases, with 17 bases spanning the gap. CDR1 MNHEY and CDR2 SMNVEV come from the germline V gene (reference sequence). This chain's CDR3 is CASKNVVSGNIQYF. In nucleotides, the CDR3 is TGTGCCAGCAAAAACGTCGTGTCCGGTAACATTCAGTACTTC.

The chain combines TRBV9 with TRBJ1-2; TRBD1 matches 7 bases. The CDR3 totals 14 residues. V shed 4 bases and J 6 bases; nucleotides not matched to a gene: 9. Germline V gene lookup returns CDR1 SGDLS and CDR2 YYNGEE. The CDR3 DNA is TGTGCCAGCAGCACCCGGCGAGGGGGCGATGGCTACACCTTC. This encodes CASSTRRGGDGYTF.

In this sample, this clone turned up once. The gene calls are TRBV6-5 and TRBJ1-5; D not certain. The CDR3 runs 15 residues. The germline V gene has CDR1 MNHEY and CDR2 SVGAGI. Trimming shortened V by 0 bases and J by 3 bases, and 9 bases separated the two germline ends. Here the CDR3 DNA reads TGTGCCAGCAGTTACTCAGCGGGGATCAATCAGCCCCAGCATTTT. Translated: CASSYSAGINQPQHF.

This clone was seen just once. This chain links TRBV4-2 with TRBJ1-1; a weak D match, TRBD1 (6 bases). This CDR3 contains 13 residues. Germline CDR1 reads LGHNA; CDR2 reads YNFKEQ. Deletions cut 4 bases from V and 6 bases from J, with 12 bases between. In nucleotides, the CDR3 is TGTGCCAGCAGCCGAAGACAGGTCTCTGAAGCTTTCTTT. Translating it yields CASSRRQVSEAFF.

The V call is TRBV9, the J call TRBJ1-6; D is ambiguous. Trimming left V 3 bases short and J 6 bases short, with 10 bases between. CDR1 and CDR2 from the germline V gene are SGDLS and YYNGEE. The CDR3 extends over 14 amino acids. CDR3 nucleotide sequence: TGTGCCAGCAGCGATTCGTTCGGTAATTCACCCCTCCACTTT. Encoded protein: CASSDSFGNSPLHF.

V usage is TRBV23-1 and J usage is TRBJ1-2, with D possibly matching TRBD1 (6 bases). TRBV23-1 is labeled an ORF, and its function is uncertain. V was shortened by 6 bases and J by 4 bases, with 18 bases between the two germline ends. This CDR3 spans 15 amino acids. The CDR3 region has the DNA TGCGCCAGCAGAGGAGACAGCGGCAGGGGCTATGGCTACACCTTC. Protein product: CASRGDSGRGYGYTF.

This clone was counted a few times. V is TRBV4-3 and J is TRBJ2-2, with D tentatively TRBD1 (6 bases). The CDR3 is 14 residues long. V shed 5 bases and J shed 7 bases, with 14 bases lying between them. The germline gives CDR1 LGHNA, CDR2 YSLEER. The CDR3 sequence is CASSDTGWNGELFF. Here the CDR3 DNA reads TGCGCCAGCAGCGACACAGGGTGGAACGGGGAGCTGTTTTTT.

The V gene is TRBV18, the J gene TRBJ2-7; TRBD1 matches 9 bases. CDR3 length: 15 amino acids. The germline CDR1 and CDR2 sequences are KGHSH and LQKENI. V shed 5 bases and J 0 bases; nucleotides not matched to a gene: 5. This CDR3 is CASSTTGGNSYEQYF. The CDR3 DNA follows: TGTGCCAGCTCAACTACAGGGGGCAACTCCTACGAGCAGTACTTC.

The CDR3 protein is CASSQHFQETQYF. CDR3 DNA: TGCGCCAGCAGCCAGCACTTCCAAGAGACCCAGTACTTC. This sequence joins TRBV4-1 and TRBJ2-5, with D uncertain. Trimming stripped 3 bases from V and 1 base from J, with 6 bases between. The CDR3 totals 13 residues. Germline values: CDR1 MGHRA, CDR2 YSYEKL.

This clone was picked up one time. CDR3 nucleotide sequence: TGTGCCAGCAGCCAGACCGGGGGGGGCAGCGCTTTCTTT. Translated: CASSQTGGGSAFF. V and J are TRBV3-1 (or the pseudogene TRBV3-2) and TRBJ1-1; tentative D call: TRBD1 (6 bases). Germline V gene data show CDR1 as LGHDT and CDR2 as YNNKEL (reference sequence). CDR3 length: 13 residues. The V end was cut by 3 bases, the J end by 11 bases, with 16 bases between.

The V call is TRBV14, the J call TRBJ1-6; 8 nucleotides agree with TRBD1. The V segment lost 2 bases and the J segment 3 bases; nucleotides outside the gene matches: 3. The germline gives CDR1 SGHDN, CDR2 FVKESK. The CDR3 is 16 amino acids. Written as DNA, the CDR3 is TGTGCCAGCAGCCAAAGGGGACAGGACTATAATTCACCCCTCCACTTT. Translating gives CASSQRGQDYNSPLHF.

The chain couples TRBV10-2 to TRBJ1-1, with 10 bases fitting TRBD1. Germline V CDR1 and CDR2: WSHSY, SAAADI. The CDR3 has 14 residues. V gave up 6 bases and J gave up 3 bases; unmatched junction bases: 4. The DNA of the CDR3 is TGCGCCAGCAGGTCGGGGACAGGGGACACTGAAGCTTTCTTT. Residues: CASRSGTGDTEAFF.

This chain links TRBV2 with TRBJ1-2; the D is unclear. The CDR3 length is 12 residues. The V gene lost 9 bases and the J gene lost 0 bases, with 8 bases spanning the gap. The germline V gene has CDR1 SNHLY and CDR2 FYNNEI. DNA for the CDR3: TGTGCCAGGGGGAGCGCTAACTATGGCTACACCTTC. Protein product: CARGSANYGYTF.

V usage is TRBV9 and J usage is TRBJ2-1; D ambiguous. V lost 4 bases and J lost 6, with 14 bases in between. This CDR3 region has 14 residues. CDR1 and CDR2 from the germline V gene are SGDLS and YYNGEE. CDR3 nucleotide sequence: TGTGCCAGCAGCACCTATCTGAGCGCCAATGAGCAGTTCTTC. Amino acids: CASSTYLSANEQFF.

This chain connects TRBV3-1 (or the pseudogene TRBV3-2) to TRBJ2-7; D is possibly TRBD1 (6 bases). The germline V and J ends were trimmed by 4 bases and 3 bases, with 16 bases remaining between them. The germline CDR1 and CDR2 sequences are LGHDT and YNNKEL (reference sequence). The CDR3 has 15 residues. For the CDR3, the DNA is TGTGCCAGCAGCCTGACCGGGGACACCGACTACGAGCAGTACTTC. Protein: CASSLTGDTDYEQYF.

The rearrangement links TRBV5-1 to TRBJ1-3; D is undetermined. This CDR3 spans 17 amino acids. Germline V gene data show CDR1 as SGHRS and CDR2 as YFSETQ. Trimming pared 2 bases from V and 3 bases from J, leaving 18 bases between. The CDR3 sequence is CASSFDDVGLGGNTIYF. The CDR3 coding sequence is TGCGCCAGCAGCTTTGACGACGTGGGTCTAGGTGGAAACACCATATATTTT. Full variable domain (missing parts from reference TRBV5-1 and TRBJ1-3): KAGVTQTPRYLIKTRGQQVTLSCSPISGHRSVSWYQQTPGQGLQFLFEYFSETQRNKGNFPGRFSGRQFSNSRSEMNVSTLELGDSALYLCASSFDDVGLGGNTIYFGEGSWLTVV.